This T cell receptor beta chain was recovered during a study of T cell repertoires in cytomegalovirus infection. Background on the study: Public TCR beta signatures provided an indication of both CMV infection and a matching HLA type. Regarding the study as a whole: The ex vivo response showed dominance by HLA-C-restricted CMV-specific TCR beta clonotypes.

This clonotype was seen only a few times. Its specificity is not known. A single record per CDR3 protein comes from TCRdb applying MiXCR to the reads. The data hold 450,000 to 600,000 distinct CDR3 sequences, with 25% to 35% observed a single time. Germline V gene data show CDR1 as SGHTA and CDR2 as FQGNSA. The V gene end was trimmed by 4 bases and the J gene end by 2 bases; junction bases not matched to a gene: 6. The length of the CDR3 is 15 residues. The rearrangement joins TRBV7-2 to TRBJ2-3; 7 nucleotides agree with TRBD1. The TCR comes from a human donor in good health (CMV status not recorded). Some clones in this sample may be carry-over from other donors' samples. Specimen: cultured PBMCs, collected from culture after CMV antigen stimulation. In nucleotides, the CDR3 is TGTGCCAGCAGCTCGGGACAGCCATACACAGATACGCAGTATTTT. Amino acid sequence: CASSSGQPYTDTQYF.